This TCR beta chain was recovered during a study of shared clonotypes between healthy human individuals (dated by TCRdb to about 2020). Looking at the study overall: The cohort comprised a couple of women and a few men aged 18 to 49 years. Blood TCR repertoires of roughly five healthy adults were deeply sequenced to estimate repertoire size and the extent of clonotype sharing between individuals. Libraries were prepared and TCR repertoires were sequenced by different laboratories using diverse techniques, in order to increase sequencing depth and limit assay-specific biases. Each donor's leukapheresis produced roughly between roughly 0.85 and 9.5 billion PBMCs. Study-wide findings and limitations: Sampling was restricted to blood, and TCR repertoires in tissues likely differ from the TCR repertoires found in blood. Because the study included only a small number of donors, the genetic and exposure-history diversity represented was limited. Based on pairwise subsampling, the degree of clonotype sharing among donors was expected to be affected by sequencing depth.

Using the deep immunoSEQ assay, multiplex PCR amplified TCR CDR3 regions from genomic DNA. For each cell subset, the extracted genomic DNA was distributed evenly across all wells of several immunoSEQ 96-well plates, and each plate served as one replicate. For unsorted PBMC, 250 to 300 ng of genomic DNA, equivalent to around 30,000 T cell genomes, went into each replicate PCR. Ten immunoSEQ deep assay plates were used to sequence unsorted PBMC genomic DNA. The purified libraries were quantified using a Qubit 3.0 fluorometer, sized with a Bioanalyzer 2100, and then quantified again using the KAPA Library Quantification kit. A separate single-read 150-cycle Illumina NextSeq 550 flow cell was used to sequence each immunoSEQ 96-well plate. Turning to the authors' computational methods: Because the immunoSEQ output held only junctional sequences and lacked quality scores, the filtering could not match the filtering applied to full-length reads. Sequences were annotated with PyIR, a Python wrapper for IgBLAST v1.9, and V/J genes and CDR3 were assigned using IMGT germline references. Reads were filtered out if the reads had weak V/J assignments (E-value above 1e-6), no CDR3, stop codons, out-of-frame junctions, or ambiguous translated residues. V3J clonotypes were defined as sequences sharing the same inferred V gene, J gene, and CDR3 amino acid sequence. Percentage overlap between repertoires was calculated by dividing the number of shared unique clonotypes by the size of the smaller repertoire. Richness of each repertoire was evaluated using RTK rarefaction, the Chao1 estimator, and Recon v2.1 estimates of unobserved clonotypes. TCRdb limited this immuneACCESS table to in-frame rearrangements with V and J called. A share of clones is missing; checked studies link under half to unresolved V genes, and the rest is unexplained. V and J calls plus clone size are reproduced from that table; the DNA served to infer D and trimming. This sample is represented by about 490,000 clones; approximately 82% of them were singletons. The ten largest make up around 12% of the sample.

CDR1 and CDR2, looked up from the germline V gene (reference sequence), are SEHNR and FQNEAQ. The cysteine opens and the phenylalanine closes a CDR3 of 16 amino acids. Of the read, only the CDR3 DNA is kept; its 48 bases are in frame from base 1. V trim: 5 bases; J trim: 8 bases; unmatched bases: 9. Donors were healthy HIV-negative adults with no recently reported acute infections or vaccinations. Every donor was a Caucasian adult residing in Nashville, Tennessee, USA. For unsorted samples, some 90 million PBMCs were counted and genomic DNA was extracted with the QIAamp DNA Blood Mini kit. After blood collection by leukapheresis, PBMCs were isolated using Ficoll-Histopaque density gradient centrifugation and then cryopreserved in the vapor phase of liquid nitrogen. Comment on this clone: Its antigen is unknown. Qualities for individual bases were not recorded, and no much larger clone is one base off.

Recombination joined TRBV7-9 with TRBJ2-1; 13 junctional bases match TRBD2. The sequenced material came from PBMCs. The clonotype comes from a woman aged 40-49 years in good health. Some clones in this sample may be carry-over from other donors' samples. The DNA sequence is as follows: TGTGCCAGCAGCGCTGGGACTAGCGGGAATTTAGATGAGCAGTTCTTC. Its coded protein is CASSAGTSGNLDEQFF. Here the CDR3 is joined to the reference TRBV7-9 and TRBJ2-1 genes, and the full variable domain is: DTGVSQNPRHKITKRGQNVTFRCDPISEHNRLYWYRQTLGQGPEFLTYFQNEAQLEKSRLLSDRFSAERPKGSFSTLEIQRTEQGDSAMYLCASSAGTSGNLDEQFFGPGTRLTVL.